The 8 T cell receptor beta chains reported below all come from one sample, sequenced in a study of neurological immune-mediated disorders. TCRdb called the 5' RACE reads again in MiXCR, with one record for every CDR3 protein. This table has roughly 62,000 distinct CDR3 sequences, 3% to 4% appearing once. The sample was PBMCs. The receptors were sampled from a woman aged 45-65 years with multiple sclerosis.

This clonotype came up many times. The J gene is TRBJ2-1, the V gene TRBV29-1; the D is unclear. Germline values: CDR1 SQVTM, CDR2 ANQGSEA. The CDR3 sequence is 14 residues long. Trimming stripped 4 bases from V and 8 bases from J, with 18 bases between. For the CDR3, the DNA is TGCAGCGTTGCGGTTAGAGCCCAGTTCGATGAGCAGTTCTTC. Its translation: CSVAVRAQFDEQFF.

This clonotype has at least ten counts. The V and J genes are TRBV29-1 and TRBJ2-1, with unresolved D. Germline CDR1 reads SQVTM; CDR2 reads ANQGSEA. The CDR3 covers 11 residues. V was trimmed by 4 bases and J by 7 bases, leaving 8 bases between them. In nucleotides, the CDR3 is TGCAGCGTTGGACACAATAATGAGCAGTTCTTC. Translating gives CSVGHNNEQFF.

This clonotype was counted many times. The DNA for the CDR3 is TGTGCCAGCAGTGAGGGGGGTGGATTTGGAGCTTTCTTT. Amino acid sequence: CASSEGGGFGAFF. The genes are TRBV6-1 and TRBJ1-1; TRBD1 is a possible D gene (5 bases). Germline CDR1 reads MNHNS; CDR2 reads SASEGT. The CDR3 consists of 13 residues. The V end lost 3 bases, the J end lost 10 bases, and 15 bases lay between the germline ends.

This clonotype was found many times. The gene calls are TRBV14 and TRBJ2-7; 14 bases fit TRBD2. Germline V gene lookup returns CDR1 SGHDN and CDR2 FVKESK. V lost 4 bases and J lost 7; bases outside the gene matches: 6. This CDR3 is built from 15 residues. CDR3 DNA: TGTGCCAGCAGCCCGGGACTAGCGGGAGTCTGGGAGCAGTACTTC. Amino acids: CASSPGLAGVWEQYF.

The table lists this clonotype with many counts. The chain couples TRBV20-1 to TRBJ2-3; the match to TRBD1 covers 9 bases. J gave up 4 bases and V 6 bases, and 8 bases lay outside the gene matches. The V gene's germline CDR1 is DFQATT and CDR2 SNEGSKA (reference sequence). The CDR3 extends over 14 amino acids. The CDR3 loop is CSAIQGADPDTQYF. The CDR3 DNA sequence: TGCAGTGCGATACAGGGGGCGGACCCAGATACGCAGTATTTT.

This clonotype was observed many times. The genes are TRBV25-1 and TRBJ2-2, with 7 bases matching TRBD2. Losses at the gene ends were 3 bases for V and 4 bases for J; bases not matched to a gene: 5. CDR1 is MGHDK, CDR2 SYGVNS, per germline. This CDR3 has 15 amino acids. The CDR3 protein is CASSDSSGSTGELFF. In DNA form, the CDR3 reads TGTGCCAGCAGTGATTCTAGCGGAAGCACCGGGGAGCTGTTTTTT.

This clonotype was seen repeatedly, ten times or more. The genes are TRBV7-3 and TRBJ1-2; D unclear. The V end lost 2 bases, the J end lost 0 bases, and 10 bases lay between the germline ends. The CDR3 covers 15 residues. The germline CDR1 and CDR2 sequences are SGHTA and FQGTGA. Here the CDR3 DNA reads TGTGCCAGCAGCTTAGAGGCAGCCTCTAACTATGGCTACACCTTC. It is translated as CASSLEAASNYGYTF.

With respect to this clonotype: Being one base from a much bigger clone, this may be a read error. The V and J genes are TRBV4-3 and TRBJ1-2; the D is unclear. Germline CDR1 is LGHNA and CDR2 is YSLEER. The CDR3 is made up of 12 amino acids. The V end lost 3 bases, the J end lost 7 bases, and 9 bases lay between the germline ends. CDR3 nucleotides: TGCGCCAGCAGCCATGAAACGGGTGGCTACACCTTC. Amino acid sequence: CASSHETGGYTF.